This entry describes one T cell receptor beta chain. Clones were sequenced by immunoSEQ multiplex PCR, and TCRdb holds only the in-frame ones, with some missing. This sample has about 66,000 clones, with around 91% found just once. CDR3 length: 14 residues. Germline CDR1 and CDR2: MNHEY and SVGAGI. The ends lost 6 bases at V and 7 bases at J; junction bases unmatched: 6. The sample originates from a study of technical replicates of blood from several donors. The specimen was T cells isolated from PBMCs. The TCR originated in a human donor in good health. The chain recombines TRBV6-5 with TRBJ1-5; 10 positions match TRBD1. CDR3 nucleotides: TGTGCCAGCAGACCAGACAGGGGGCACCAGCCCCAGCATTTT. Translated: CASRPDRGHQPQHF.